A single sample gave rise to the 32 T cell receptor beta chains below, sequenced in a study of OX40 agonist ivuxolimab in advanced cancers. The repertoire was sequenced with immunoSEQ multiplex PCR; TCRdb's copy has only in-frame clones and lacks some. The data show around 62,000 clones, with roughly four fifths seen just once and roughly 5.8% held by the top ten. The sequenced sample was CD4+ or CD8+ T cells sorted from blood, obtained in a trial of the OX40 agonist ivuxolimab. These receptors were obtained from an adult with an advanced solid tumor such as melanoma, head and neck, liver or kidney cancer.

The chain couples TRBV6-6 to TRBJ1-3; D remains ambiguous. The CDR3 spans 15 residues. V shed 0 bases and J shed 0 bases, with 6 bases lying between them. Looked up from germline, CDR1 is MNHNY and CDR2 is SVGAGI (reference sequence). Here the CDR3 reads CASSYSSVSGNTIYF. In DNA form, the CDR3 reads TGTGCCAGCAGTTACTCGAGTGTCTCTGGAAACACCATATATTTT.

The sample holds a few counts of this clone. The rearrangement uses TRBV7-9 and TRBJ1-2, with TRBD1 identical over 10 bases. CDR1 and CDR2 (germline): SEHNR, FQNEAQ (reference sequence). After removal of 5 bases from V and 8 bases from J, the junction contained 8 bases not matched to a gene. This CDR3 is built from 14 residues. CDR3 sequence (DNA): TGTGCCAGCAGCCCGGGACAGGGGTTGGAGGGCTACACCTTC. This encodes CASSPGQGLEGYTF.

The CDR3, as DNA: TGTGCCAGCAGCCCTCCCTCCGGGACAGGCCTTTATGGCTACACCTTC. It translates to CASSPPSGTGLYGYTF. This chain links TRBV5-4 with TRBJ1-2; 8 bases map to TRBD1. The length of the CDR3 is 16 residues. V dropped 4 bases and J dropped 5; count of bases not matched to a gene: 13. Looked up from germline, CDR1 is SGHNT and CDR2 is YYREEE (reference sequence).

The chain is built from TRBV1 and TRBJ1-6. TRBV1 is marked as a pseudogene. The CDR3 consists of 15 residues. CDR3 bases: TGCACCAGCAAGGTGGTGCGGGGGAATAATTCACCCCTCCACTTT. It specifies CTSKVVRGNNSPLHF.

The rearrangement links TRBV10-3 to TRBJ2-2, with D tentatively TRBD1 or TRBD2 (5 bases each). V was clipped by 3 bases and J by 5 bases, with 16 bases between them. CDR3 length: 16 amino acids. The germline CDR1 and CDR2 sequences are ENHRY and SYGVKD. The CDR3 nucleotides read TGTGCCATCAGTGATTCGACCAGGGAGAGAACCGGGGAGCTGTTTTTT. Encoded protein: CAISDSTRERTGELFF.

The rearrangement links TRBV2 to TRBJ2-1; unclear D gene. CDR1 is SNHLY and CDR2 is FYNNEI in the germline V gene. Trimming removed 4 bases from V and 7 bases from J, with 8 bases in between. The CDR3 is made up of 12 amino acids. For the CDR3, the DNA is TGTGCCAGCAGTGGTCTGACGAATGAGCAGTTCTTC. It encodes CASSGLTNEQFF.

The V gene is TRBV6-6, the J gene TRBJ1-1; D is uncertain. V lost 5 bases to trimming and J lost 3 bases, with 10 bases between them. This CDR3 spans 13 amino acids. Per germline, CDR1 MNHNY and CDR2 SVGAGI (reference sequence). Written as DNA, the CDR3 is TGTGCCAGCAGTCCTGGGCCCTACACTGAAGCTTTCTTT. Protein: CASSPGPYTEAFF.

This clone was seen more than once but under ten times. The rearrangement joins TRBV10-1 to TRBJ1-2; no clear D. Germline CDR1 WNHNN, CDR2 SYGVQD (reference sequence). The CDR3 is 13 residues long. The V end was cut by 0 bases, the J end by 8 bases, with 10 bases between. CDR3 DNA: TGCGCCAGCAGTGAGTCGTCACCTGTCGGCTACACCTTC. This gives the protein CASSESSPVGYTF.

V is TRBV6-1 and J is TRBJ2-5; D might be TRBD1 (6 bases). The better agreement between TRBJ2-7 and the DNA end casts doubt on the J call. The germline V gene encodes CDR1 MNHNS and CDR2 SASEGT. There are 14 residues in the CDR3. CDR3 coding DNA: TGTGCCAGCAGTGAAGGGACAGCGCTCTACGAGCAGTACTTC. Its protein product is CASSEGTALYEQYF.

This CDR3 is CSTEGGYTF. Written as DNA, the CDR3 is TGCAGCACCGAGGGCGGCTACACCTTC. The rearrangement links TRBV29-1 to TRBJ1-2; D unclear. Germline V gene sequence: CDR1 SQVTM, CDR2 ANQGSEA. Trimming stripped 8 bases from V and 8 bases from J, with 9 bases between. This CDR3 spans 9 amino acids.

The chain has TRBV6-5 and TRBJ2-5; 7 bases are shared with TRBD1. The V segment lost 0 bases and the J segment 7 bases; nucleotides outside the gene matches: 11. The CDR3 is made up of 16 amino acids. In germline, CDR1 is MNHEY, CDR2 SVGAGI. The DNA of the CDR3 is TGTGCCAGCAGTTACTCGGGACGCGACAGGGAAGGGACCCAGTACTTC. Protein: CASSYSGRDREGTQYF.

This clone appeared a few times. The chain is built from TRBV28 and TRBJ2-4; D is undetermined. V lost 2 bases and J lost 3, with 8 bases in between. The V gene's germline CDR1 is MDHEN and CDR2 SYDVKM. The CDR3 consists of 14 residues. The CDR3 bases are TGTGCCAGCAGTTTAGGGCAGCGCAAAAACATTCAGTACTTC. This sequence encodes CASSLGQRKNIQYF.

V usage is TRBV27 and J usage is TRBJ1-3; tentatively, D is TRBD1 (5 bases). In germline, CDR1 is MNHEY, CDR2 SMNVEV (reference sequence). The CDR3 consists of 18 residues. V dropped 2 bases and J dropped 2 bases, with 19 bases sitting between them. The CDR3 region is CASSLTVPRQYTGNTIYF. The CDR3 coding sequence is TGTGCCAGCAGTTTAACGGTCCCCAGACAGTATACTGGAAACACCATATATTTT.

The CDR3 region is CASKVTGGAAQETQYF. DNA for the CDR3: TGTGCCAGCAAAGTGACAGGGGGGGCGGCTCAGGAGACCCAGTACTTC. The chain combines TRBV28 with TRBJ2-5; 9 nucleotides line up with TRBD1. The V and J ends lost 7 bases and 5 bases, in that order; junction bases with no gene match: 14. The length of the CDR3 is 16 residues. The germline CDR1 and CDR2 sequences are MDHEN and SYDVKM.

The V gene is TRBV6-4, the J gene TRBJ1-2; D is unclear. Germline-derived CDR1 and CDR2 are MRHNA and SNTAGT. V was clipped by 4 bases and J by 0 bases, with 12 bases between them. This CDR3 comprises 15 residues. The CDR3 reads CASSASMGSNYGYTF. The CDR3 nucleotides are TGTGCCAGCAGTGCCTCTATGGGCTCTAACTATGGCTACACCTTC.

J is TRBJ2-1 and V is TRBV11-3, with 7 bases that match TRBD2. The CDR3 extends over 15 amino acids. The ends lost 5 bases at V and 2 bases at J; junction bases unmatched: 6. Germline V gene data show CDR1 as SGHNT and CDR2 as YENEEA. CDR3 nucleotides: TGTGCCAGCAGCCTGTCTAGCGGAACCTACAATGAGCAGTTCTTC. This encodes CASSLSSGTYNEQFF.

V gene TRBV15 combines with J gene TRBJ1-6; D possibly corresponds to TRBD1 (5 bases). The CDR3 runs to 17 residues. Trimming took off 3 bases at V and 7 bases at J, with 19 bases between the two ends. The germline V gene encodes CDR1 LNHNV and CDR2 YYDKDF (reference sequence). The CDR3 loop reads CATSRDLAGGLNSPLHF. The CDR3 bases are TGTGCCACCAGCAGGGATCTTGCCGGGGGGTTAAATTCACCCCTCCACTTT.

CDR3 loop: CASSRQQGNEKLFF. The CDR3 DNA is TGTGCCAGCAGTCGACAGCAGGGTAATGAAAAACTGTTTTTT. The rearrangement joins TRBV6-6 to TRBJ1-4; the D gene is possibly TRBD1 (5 bases). This CDR3 contains 14 residues. Germline V lookup: CDR1 MNHNY, CDR2 SVGAGI (reference sequence). V lost 5 bases and J lost 4, with 11 bases in between.

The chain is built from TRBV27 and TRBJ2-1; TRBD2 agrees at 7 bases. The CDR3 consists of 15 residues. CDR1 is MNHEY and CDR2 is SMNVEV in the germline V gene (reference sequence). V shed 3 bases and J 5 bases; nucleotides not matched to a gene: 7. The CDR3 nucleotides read TGTGCCAGCAGTTTGAAGGCTAGCGGACACAATGAGCAGTTCTTC. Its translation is CASSLKASGHNEQFF.

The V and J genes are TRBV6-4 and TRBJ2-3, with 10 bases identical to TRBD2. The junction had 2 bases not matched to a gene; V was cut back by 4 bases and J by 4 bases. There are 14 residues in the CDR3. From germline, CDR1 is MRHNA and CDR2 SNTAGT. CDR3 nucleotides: TGTGCCAGCAGTGGACTAGCGGGCCCAGATACGCAGTATTTT. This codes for CASSGLAGPDTQYF.

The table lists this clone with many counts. For the CDR3, the DNA is TGTGCCAGCAGTCGAACCCCTGAAAACACCATATATTTT. It codes for CASSRTPENTIYF. The chain combines TRBV7-9 with TRBJ1-3; D unclear. Germline V lookup: CDR1 SEHNR, CDR2 FQNEAQ (reference sequence). The CDR3 length is 13 residues. V dropped 6 bases and J dropped 6 bases, with 12 bases sitting between them. The full variable domain, in which reference TRBV7-9 and TRBJ1-3 provide the parts outside the CDR3, is DTGVSQNPRHKITKRGQNVTFRCDPISEHNRLYWYRQTLGQGPEFLTYFQNEAQLEKSRLLSDRFSAERPKGSFSTLEIQRTEQGDSAMYLCASSRTPENTIYFGEGSWLTVV.

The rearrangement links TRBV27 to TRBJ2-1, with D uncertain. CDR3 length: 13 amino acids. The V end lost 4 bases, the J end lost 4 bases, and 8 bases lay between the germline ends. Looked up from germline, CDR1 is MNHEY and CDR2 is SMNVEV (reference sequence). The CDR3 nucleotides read TGTGCCAGCAGTTCCGCCGCGTACAATGAGCAGTTCTTC. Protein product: CASSSAAYNEQFF.

The CDR3 bases are TGTGCCAGCAGCGGTGCAGACGTAGAAAAACTGTTTTTT. Translating gives CASSGADVEKLFF. V and J are TRBV28 and TRBJ1-4; no clear D gene. The germline V and J ends were trimmed by 6 bases and 8 bases, with 13 bases remaining between them. Germline loops: CDR1 MDHEN, CDR2 SYDVKM. This CDR3 contains 13 residues.

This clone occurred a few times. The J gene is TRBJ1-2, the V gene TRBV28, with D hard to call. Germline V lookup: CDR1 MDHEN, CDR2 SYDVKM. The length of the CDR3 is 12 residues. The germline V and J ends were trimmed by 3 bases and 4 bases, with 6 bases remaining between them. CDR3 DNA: TGTGCCAGCAGTTTCAACCGCTATGGCTACACCTTC. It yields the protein CASSFNRYGYTF.

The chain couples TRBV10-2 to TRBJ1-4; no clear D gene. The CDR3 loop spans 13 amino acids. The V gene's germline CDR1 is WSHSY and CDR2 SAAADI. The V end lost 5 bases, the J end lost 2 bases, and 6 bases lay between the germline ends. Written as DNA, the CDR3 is TGCGCCAGCAGTTGGCATACTAATGAAAAACTGTTTTTT. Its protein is CASSWHTNEKLFF.

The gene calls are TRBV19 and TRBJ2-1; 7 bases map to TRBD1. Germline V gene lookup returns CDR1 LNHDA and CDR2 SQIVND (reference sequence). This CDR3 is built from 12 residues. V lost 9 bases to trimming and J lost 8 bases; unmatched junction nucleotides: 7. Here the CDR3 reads CASGRGGDEQFF. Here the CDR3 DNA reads TGTGCCAGCGGGCGAGGGGGCGATGAGCAGTTCTTC.

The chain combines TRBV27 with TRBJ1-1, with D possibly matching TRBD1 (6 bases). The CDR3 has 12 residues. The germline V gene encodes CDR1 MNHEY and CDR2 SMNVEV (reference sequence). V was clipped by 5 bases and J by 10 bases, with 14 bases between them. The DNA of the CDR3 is TGTGCCAGCAGTCCGGGGGGACAAAGAGCTTTCTTT. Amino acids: CASSPGGQRAFF.

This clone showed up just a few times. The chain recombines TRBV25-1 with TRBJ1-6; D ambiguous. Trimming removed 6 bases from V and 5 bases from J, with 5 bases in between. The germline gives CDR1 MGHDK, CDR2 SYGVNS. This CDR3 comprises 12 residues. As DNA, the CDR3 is TGTGCCAGCAGACAGCATAATTCACCCCTCCACTTT. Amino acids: CASRQHNSPLHF.

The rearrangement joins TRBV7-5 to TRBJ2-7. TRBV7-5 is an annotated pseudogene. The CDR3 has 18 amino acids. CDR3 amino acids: CARSLVRTLSGPRYEQYV. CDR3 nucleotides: TGTGCCAGAAGCTTAGTAAGGACACTCAGCGGACCGCGCTACGAGCAGTACGTC.

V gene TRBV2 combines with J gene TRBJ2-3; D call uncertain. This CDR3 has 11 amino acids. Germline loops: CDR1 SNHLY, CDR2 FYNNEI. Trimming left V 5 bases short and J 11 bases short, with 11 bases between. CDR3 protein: CASSSTGQQYF. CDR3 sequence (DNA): TGTGCCAGCAGTTCCACGGGCCAGCAGTATTTT.

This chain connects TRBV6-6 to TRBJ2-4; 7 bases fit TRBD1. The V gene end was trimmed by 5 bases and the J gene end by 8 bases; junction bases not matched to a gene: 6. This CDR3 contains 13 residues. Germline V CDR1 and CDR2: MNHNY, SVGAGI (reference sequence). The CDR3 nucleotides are TGTGCCAGCAGTGCTCAGGGGGAGCACATTCAGTACTTC. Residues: CASSAQGEHIQYF.

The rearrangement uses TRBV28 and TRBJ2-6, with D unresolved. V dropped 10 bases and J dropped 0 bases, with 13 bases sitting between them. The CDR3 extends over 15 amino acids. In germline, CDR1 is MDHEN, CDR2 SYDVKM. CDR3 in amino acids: CATQSGPSGANVLTF. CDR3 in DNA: TGTGCCACCCAAAGTGGGCCCTCTGGGGCCAACGTCCTGACTTTC.